This paragraph reports one T cell receptor (beta chain). Ten or more counts support this clone. It has no known antigen specificity. No base qualities exist here, and no much larger clone lies one base off it. This entry belongs to a study of beta chain features in type 1 diabetes (dated by TCRdb to between 2018 and 2020). Study-wide context: Mean age, gender distribution, total cell number and subset yield were not different between patients and healthy donors. Across all samples, some 100,000,000 sorted cells were examined, and cell number per subset correlated strongly with RNA yield. The study compared TCRB repertoires of sorted circulating CD4+ T cell subsets between recently diagnosed type 1 diabetes patients and matched healthy donors. Regulatory and stem cell-like memory subsets were obtained from only 8 patients and roughly 8 healthy donors, while naive and central memory subsets were obtained from all 28 donors. Broader findings and caveats from the paper: A moderate but significant shortening of TCRB CDR3 length was observed in type 1 diabetes patients in all four CD4+ subsets. The naive, central memory and regulatory TCRB repertoires appeared to resemble one another more closely among patients than among healthy donors. Because the HLA sub-analyses included only small numbers of individuals, any influence of HLA type on TCRB rearrangement was left unresolved. Shorter templates might have been favored by PCR, but patient and control samples were amplified and corrected together, so both groups would have been affected equally by any skew. Sequencing cDNA rather than genomic DNA could over-represent highly expressing activated cells, although activation and CD3 levels did not differ between groups. At VDJ recombination sites, patients with type 1 diabetes made fewer insertions and deleted more nucleotides, a pattern implying thymic rearrangement abnormalities.

A single peripheral blood draw of 95 to 150 mL on average was collected from each donor into heparinised tubes. Naive, central memory, regulatory and stem cell-like memory CD4+ T cells were sorted on a BD FACSAria II using a panel including CD45RO, CCR7, CD25, CD127, CD95 and CD27. All sorted populations exceeded 95% purity. Right away, PBMCs were isolated by Lymphoprep density gradient centrifugation and were stained directly, with no culture step. To minimize batch effects, samples were stained and sorted in pairs, one healthy donor with one patient per experiment. CDR1 and CDR2 were assigned from the germline V gene as ENHRY and SYGVKD. Trimming accounts for 5 bases at V and 0 bases at J, while the number of junction bases matched to no gene is 7. The CDR3 contains 15 residues, cysteine and phenylalanine counted. Only the CDR3 region is kept as DNA, spanning 45 bases read in frame from base 1.

The entire amount of isolated RNA was reverse transcribed using the High Capacity cDNA Reverse Transcription Kit, so the sequenced TCRB transcripts were expressed ones. Naive, central memory and regulatory T cell samples underwent deep immunoSEQ sequencing, averaging about 3.57 million total reads per sample. Sorted cells were lysed in RLT buffer, and RNA was extracted using DNase-treated RNeasy Micro or Mini kits according to cell number. Each cell subset was processed separately to prevent cross-contamination, with patient and healthy donor samples processed together. Using the immunoSEQ multiplex PCR, TCRB sequences were amplified from cDNA into 87-bp fragments spanning the CDR3 region. The amplicons were sequenced using the Illumina HiSeq platform. On the authors' methods: PCR bias was corrected computationally using synthetic template baselines, and reads within Hamming distance 2 were collapsed, with unmergeable singletons discarded. Reads were aligned against IMGT to assign V, D and J genes, CDR3 length and insertions or deletions at six rearrangement sites. Clonotype counts were normalized to sorted cell number within each subset before computing true diversity and Gini coefficients with the tcR R package. The overlap coefficient, calculated on TCRB nucleotide sequences, was used to measure repertoire sharing. In TCRdb, the immuneACCESS table is reduced to in-frame sequences with V and J assigned. These tables do not hold every clone; where another copy was compared, an unresolved V gene accounts for under half, and the others remain unexplained. The V and J calls and the clone size are those of that table, but D and trimming were determined from the DNA. The sample table lists 140,000 or so clones, nearly 9.5% of them with a count of one. The top ten hold about 0.66% of the sample.

The sample consisted of central memory CD4+ T cells from blood. The sequence links TRBV10-3 to TRBJ2-7; 7 central bases correspond to TRBD1. The receptor was derived from a man in his late teens or twenties in good health. The nucleotide sequence is TGTGCCATCAGTCCTGGACAGGCGTTCTCCTACGAGCAGTACTTC. Its coded protein is CAISPGQAFSYEQYF.